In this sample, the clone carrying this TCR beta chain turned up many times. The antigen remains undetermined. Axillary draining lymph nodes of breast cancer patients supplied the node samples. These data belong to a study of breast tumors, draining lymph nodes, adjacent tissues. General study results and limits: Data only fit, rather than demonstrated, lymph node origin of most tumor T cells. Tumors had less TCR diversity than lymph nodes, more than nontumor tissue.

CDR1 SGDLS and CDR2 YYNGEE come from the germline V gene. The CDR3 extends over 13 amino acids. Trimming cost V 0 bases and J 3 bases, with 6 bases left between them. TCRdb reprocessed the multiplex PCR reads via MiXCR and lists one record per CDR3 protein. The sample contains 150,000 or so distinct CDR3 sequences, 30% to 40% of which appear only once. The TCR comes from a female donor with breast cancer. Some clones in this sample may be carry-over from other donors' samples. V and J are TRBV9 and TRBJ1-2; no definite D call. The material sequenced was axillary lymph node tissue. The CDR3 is CASSVEDDYGYTF. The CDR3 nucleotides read TGTGCCAGCAGCGTAGAAGATGACTATGGCTACACCTTC.